Following are 29 T cell receptor beta chains from one sample sequenced in a study of blood T cell repertoires in COVID-19. Clones were sequenced by immunoSEQ multiplex PCR, and TCRdb holds only the in-frame ones, with some missing. Of fewer than 11,000 clones listed, roughly nine tenths are singletons. Sequenced input: peripheral blood. The receptors derive from a human donor in a cohort sampled during active COVID-19.

The gene calls are TRBV6-5 and TRBJ1-1, with a weak D call TRBD1 (6 bases). V lost 8 bases to trimming and J lost 0 bases, with 7 bases between them. The CDR3 is 12 residues long. Germline CDR1 MNHEY, CDR2 SVGAGI. The CDR3 region has the DNA TGTGCCAGCGGGGGCTTGAACACTGAAGCTTTCTTT. It yields the protein CASGGLNTEAFF.

V gene TRBV6-6 combines with J gene TRBJ1-1; 7 bases map to TRBD1. The CDR3 runs 12 residues. CDR1 and CDR2 (germline): MNHNY, SVGAGI (reference sequence). The trim removed 5 bases at V and 7 bases at J, leaving 4 bases unmatched. CDR3 region: CASSTGEIEAFF. The CDR3 bases are TGTGCCAGCAGTACAGGGGAGATTGAAGCTTTCTTT.

The chain is built from TRBV28 and TRBJ1-2, with 7 bases aligning to TRBD1. Germline CDR1 MDHEN, CDR2 SYDVKM. J lost 6 bases, V lost 1 base, and 5 bases had no gene match. The CDR3 sequence is 14 residues long. CDR3 sequence (DNA): TGTGCCAGCAGTTTATCGGACAGGAGCGATGGCTACACCTTC. Translated, it gives CASSLSDRSDGYTF.

The chain combines TRBV18 with TRBJ1-1; possible D gene TRBD1, 6 bases. This CDR3 contains 16 residues. V was trimmed by 5 bases and J by 5 bases, leaving 21 bases between them. Per the germline V gene, CDR1 is KGHSH and CDR2 is LQKENI. The CDR3 DNA sequence: TGTGCCAGCTCAACCCGAGGAGCAGCCCAGGGGACTGAAGCTTTCTTT. This encodes CASSTRGAAQGTEAFF.

The CDR3 spells CATGEWDSNEKLFF. In nucleotides, the CDR3 is TGTGCCACAGGAGAATGGGACAGTAATGAAAAACTGTTTTTT. The chain employs TRBV15 and TRBJ1-4, with TRBD1 matching 7 bases. Germline V gene lookup returns CDR1 LNHNV and CDR2 YYDKDF (reference sequence). This CDR3 is built from 14 residues. Germline trimming cut 9 bases from V and 4 bases from J; bases unmatched to any gene: 8.

The chain combines TRBV5-1 with TRBJ2-5, with 15 bases aligning to TRBD2. J gave up 2 bases and V 6 bases, and 14 bases lay outside the gene matches. Per germline, CDR1 SGHRS and CDR2 YFSETQ. The CDR3 loop spans 19 amino acids. This chain's CDR3 is CASTVVGTSGGSSQETQYF. The CDR3 region has the DNA TGCGCCAGCACCGTGGTGGGGACTAGCGGGGGGTCGTCACAAGAGACCCAGTACTTC.

In DNA form, the CDR3 reads TGTGCCAGCAATCTTGACAGGGGGAGCAATCAGCCCCAGCATTTT. Amino acid sequence: CASNLDRGSNQPQHF. V usage is TRBV28 and J usage is TRBJ1-5, with 9 bases fitting TRBD1. There are 15 residues in the CDR3. J gave up 1 base and V 7 bases, and 5 bases lay outside the gene matches. Germline-derived CDR1 and CDR2 are MDHEN and SYDVKM. Full variable domain (outside the CDR3, taken from reference TRBV28 and TRBJ1-5): DVKVTQSSRYLVKRTGEKVFLECVQDMDHENMFWYRQDPGLGLRLIYFSYDVKMKEKGDIPEGYSVSREKKERFSLILESASTNQTSMYLCASNLDRGSNQPQHFGDGTRLSIL.

J is TRBJ1-4 and V is TRBV28; possibly TRBD1 for D (6 bases). The germline gives CDR1 MDHEN, CDR2 SYDVKM. The CDR3 length is 14 residues. Trimming took 6 bases from V and 0 from J, leaving 8 bases between them. CDR3 nucleotides: TGTGCCAGCAGCCGACAGGCAACTAATGAAAAACTGTTTTTT. Translated: CASSRQATNEKLFF.

In nucleotides, the CDR3 is TGCGCCAGCAGCTTGGATTCAGACTCTGGAAACACCATATATTTT. Its protein is CASSLDSDSGNTIYF. The chain has TRBV5-1 and TRBJ1-3; D gene uncertain. V was clipped by 0 bases and J by 0 bases, with 7 bases between them. CDR1 and CDR2 from the germline V gene are SGHRS and YFSETQ. The CDR3 sequence is 15 residues long.

This clone was picked up one time. This sequence joins TRBV10-3 and TRBJ2-2; 13 bases agree with TRBD2. Germline CDR1 is ENHRY and CDR2 is SYGVKD. The V and J ends lost 1 base and 1 base, in that order; junction bases with no gene match: 9. The CDR3 runs 20 residues. The CDR3 protein is CAISELRKGTSGMNTGELFF. The CDR3 bases are TGTGCCATCAGTGAGTTAAGGAAGGGGACTAGCGGGATGAACACCGGGGAGCTGTTTTTT.

This chain links TRBV28 with TRBJ1-4, with 7 positions matching TRBD1. The J segment lost 8 bases and the V segment lost 2 bases, leaving 11 bases of the junction unmatched. Germline V CDR1 and CDR2: MDHEN, SYDVKM. The CDR3 has 16 residues. CDR3 amino acids: CASSLPRYRGFEKLFF. CDR3 nucleotides: TGTGCCAGCAGTTTACCCCGATACAGGGGATTCGAAAAACTGTTTTTT.

The V call is TRBV3-1 (or the pseudogene TRBV3-2), the J call TRBJ1-5, with TRBD1 matching over 7 bases. Trimming at V came to 4 bases and at J to 0 bases, leaving 3 bases not matched to a gene. Germline CDR1 reads LGHDT; CDR2 reads YNNKEL (reference sequence). The CDR3 consists of 15 residues. CDR3 sequence reads: CASSPQGNSNQPQHF. The CDR3 DNA reads as TGTGCCAGCAGCCCACAGGGGAATAGCAATCAGCCCCAGCATTTT.

V usage is TRBV6-1 and J usage is TRBJ1-1; possible D gene TRBD1, 6 bases. CDR1 and CDR2 from the germline V gene are MNHNS and SASEGT. Trimming stripped 0 bases from V and 7 bases from J, with 12 bases between. This CDR3 is built from 14 residues. The CDR3 nucleotides are TGTGCCAGCAGTGAAGCAAGTAGGGGACATGAAGCTTTCTTT. Translated: CASSEASRGHEAFF.

The rearrangement joins TRBV7-8 to TRBJ2-3; TRBD2 is a possible D gene (6 bases). This CDR3 has 16 amino acids. V lost 0 bases and J lost 4, with 14 bases in between. CDR1 is SGHVS, CDR2 FQNEAQ, per germline. The CDR3 protein is CASSLAGTALSDTQYF. The CDR3 DNA reads as TGTGCCAGCAGCTTAGCCGGGACTGCCCTTTCAGATACGCAGTATTTT.

The gene calls are TRBV5-5 and TRBJ1-2, with unresolved D. Germline V gives CDR1 SGHKS, CDR2 YYEKEE (reference sequence). V was pared by 7 bases and J by 8 bases, with 15 bases between. The CDR3 is 12 amino acids. DNA for the CDR3: TGTGCCAGCGGCCCCCAGCGAGTAGGCTACACCTTC. Amino acid sequence: CASGPQRVGYTF.

The rearrangement uses TRBV6-4 and TRBJ2-3; 10 nucleotides match TRBD1. Germline CDR1 and CDR2: MRHNA and SNTAGT. J gave up 1 base and V 2 bases, and 0 bases lay outside the gene matches. The CDR3 spans 15 residues. This CDR3 reads CASSDGTGGTDTQYF. DNA for the CDR3: TGTGCCAGCAGTGACGGGACAGGGGGCACAGATACGCAGTATTTT.

This clone was counted between two and nine times. The V and J genes are TRBV7-3 and TRBJ2-2, with D tentatively TRBD2 (5 bases). The germline gives CDR1 SGHTA, CDR2 FQGTGA. The CDR3 consists of 14 residues. Trimming removed 5 bases from V and 3 bases from J, with 10 bases in between. The CDR3 spells CASSLLGHTGELFF. CDR3 DNA: TGTGCCAGCAGCCTACTAGGGCACACCGGGGAGCTGTTTTTT.

V and J are TRBV2 and TRBJ1-5, with D possibly TRBD1 on 6 matching bases. Germline values: CDR1 SNHLY, CDR2 FYNNEI. V was cut by 6 bases and J by 3 bases, with 9 bases left in between. The CDR3 is made up of 13 amino acids. The CDR3 DNA is TGTGCCAGCAGCCGGGACACCAATCAGCCCCAGCATTTT. Its protein product is CASSRDTNQPQHF.

The chain joins TRBV3-1 (or the pseudogene TRBV3-2) to TRBJ2-2; no firm D call. V was clipped by 0 bases and J by 1 base, with 6 bases between them. This CDR3 contains 15 residues. From germline, CDR1 is LGHDT and CDR2 YNNKEL (reference sequence). CDR3 bases: TGTGCCAGCAGCCAAGAGTTCAGGAACACCGGGGAGCTGTTTTTT. Protein sequence: CASSQEFRNTGELFF.

This clone was recorded once. This chain joins TRBV14 and TRBJ1-1, with 10 bases aligning to TRBD1. Germline V gene sequence: CDR1 SGHDN, CDR2 FVKESK. V shed 4 bases and J 4 bases; nucleotides not matched to a gene: 9. This CDR3 comprises 16 residues. The CDR3 bases are TGTGCCAGCAGCCTCCGGGACAGGGGAAGGGGCACTGAAGCTTTCTTT. Encoded protein: CASSLRDRGRGTEAFF. The full variable domain, rest sourced from reference TRBV14 and TRBJ1-1, is EAGVTQFPSHSVIEKGQTVTLRCDPISGHDNLYWYRRVMGKEIKFLLHFVKESKQDESGMPNNRFLAERTGGTYSTLKVQPAELEDSGVYFCASSLRDRGRGTEAFFGQGTRLTVV.

This clone occurred once. V gene TRBV11-2 combines with J gene TRBJ2-3; tentative D call: TRBD1 (5 bases). The CDR3 has 15 amino acids. Germline V gene lookup returns CDR1 SGHAT and CDR2 FQNNGV. V lost 0 bases and J lost 5, with 12 bases in between. CDR3: CASSLESTGRDTQYF. The CDR3, as DNA: TGTGCCAGCAGCTTAGAAAGCACAGGACGAGATACGCAGTATTTT.

In nucleotides, the CDR3 is TGTGCCAGCAGCCAAGACCCAGGGGCCGATGAAAAACTGTTTTTT. This sequence encodes CASSQDPGADEKLFF. The chain couples TRBV3-1 (or the pseudogene TRBV3-2) to TRBJ1-4; D may be TRBD1 (6 bases). V gave up 0 bases and J gave up 6 bases, with 11 bases separating them. The CDR3 is 15 residues long. CDR1 and CDR2 from the germline V gene are LGHDT and YNNKEL (reference sequence).

This chain connects TRBV5-4 to TRBJ1-2, with D uncertain. The CDR3 contains 16 residues. V gave up 0 bases and J gave up 6 bases, with 18 bases separating them. The germline V gene encodes CDR1 SGHNT and CDR2 YYREEE (reference sequence). The CDR3 nucleotides read TGTGCCAGCAGCTTGGCCTTGATGAGGGTTACGGATGGCTACACCTTC. Amino acids: CASSLALMRVTDGYTF.

V gene TRBV27 combines with J gene TRBJ2-4; 7 bases align to TRBD2. The CDR3 runs to 16 residues. V lost 7 bases, J lost 0 bases, and 9 bases stayed unmatched. CDR1 and CDR2 from the germline V gene are MNHEY and SMNVEV (reference sequence). The DNA for the CDR3 is TGTGCCAGCACCGGGGGGTTCCCGCTAGCCAAAAACATTCAGTACTTC. This codes for CASTGGFPLAKNIQYF.

This chain connects TRBV5-4 to TRBJ2-5; possible D gene TRBD2, 6 bases. Looked up from germline, CDR1 is SGHNT and CDR2 is YYREEE (reference sequence). The CDR3 runs 16 residues. Trimming shortened V by 1 base and J by 4 bases, and 17 bases separated the two germline ends. CDR3 amino acids: CASSLLGGERAETQYF. The CDR3 nucleotides are TGTGCCAGCAGCTTGTTGGGGGGTGAAAGGGCAGAGACCCAGTACTTC.

This chain joins TRBV19 and TRBJ1-2; TRBD1 might be the D (5 bases). The V and J ends lost 6 bases and 7 bases respectively, with 12 bases between them. The CDR3 is made up of 12 amino acids. The germline V gene encodes CDR1 LNHDA and CDR2 SQIVND (reference sequence). The CDR3 nucleotides are TGTGCCAGTAGCCCGGGGGGGTCTGGCTACACCTTC. Its protein is CASSPGGSGYTF.

This chain joins TRBV7-9 and TRBJ2-3; 11 bases fit TRBD2. Germline trimming cut 5 bases from V and 2 bases from J; bases unmatched to any gene: 3. Germline-derived CDR1 and CDR2 are SEHNR and FQNEAQ (reference sequence). This CDR3 has 15 residues. This chain's CDR3 is CASSRLAGPTDTQYF. The CDR3 region has the DNA TGTGCCAGCAGCCGACTAGCGGGGCCCACAGATACGCAGTATTTT.

The chain employs TRBV5-1 and TRBJ2-3; D perhaps matches TRBD1 (6 bases). Between the trimmed V and J ends, which lost 5 bases and 1 base, there was a span of 17 bases. CDR3 length: 16 amino acids. Germline V CDR1 and CDR2: SGHRS, YFSETQ. The CDR3 sequence is CASSLYRERGTDTQYF. Here the CDR3 DNA reads TGCGCCAGCAGTCTTTACAGGGAGAGGGGCACAGATACGCAGTATTTT.

A few counts support this clone. The chain joins TRBV3-1 (or the pseudogene TRBV3-2) to TRBJ2-7; 8 bases align to TRBD2. CDR1 and CDR2 (germline): LGHDT, YNNKEL (reference sequence). V shed 0 bases, J shed 3 bases, and the junction held 4 bases outside the gene matches. The CDR3 has 15 residues. The chain's CDR3 is CASSQDTSGGYEQYF. DNA for the CDR3: TGTGCCAGCAGCCAAGACACCAGCGGGGGCTACGAGCAGTACTTC.